These 17 T cell receptor beta chains originate from one sample sequenced in a study of T-cell reconstitution after alpha-beta-depleted transplantation in children. The TCRbeta library incorporated unique molecular identifiers. TCRdb processed the PCR reads anew with MiXCR; each CDR3 protein has one entry. Among about 900,000 distinct CDR3 sequences listed, 25% to 30% were seen once. The source was PBMCs, mostly from graft donor cells, collected 360 days after TCRalphabeta/CD19-depleted stem cell transplant. Every receptor here comes from a boy less than two years old who had a stem cell transplant for SCID, so the T cells may come from the graft donor.

A few counts support this clonotype. The chain uses TRBV29-1 and TRBJ1-1; 9 nucleotides align to TRBD1. The ends lost 7 bases at V and 7 bases at J; junction bases unmatched: 4. Germline lookup yields CDR1 SQVTM and CDR2 ANQGSEA. This CDR3 has 11 residues. The CDR3 sequence: CSAGTGIEAFF. The CDR3 nucleotides are TGCAGCGCCGGGACAGGGATTGAAGCTTTCTTT.

This clonotype was counted only a few times. The V call is TRBV6-1, the J call TRBJ2-2; D is undetermined. V dropped 6 bases and J dropped 1 base, with 18 bases sitting between them. Germline V gives CDR1 MNHNS, CDR2 SASEGT. This CDR3 spans 17 amino acids. The CDR3 region has the DNA TGTGCCAGCAGCCCCGGAGTTTGGGGTAGGAACACCGGGGAGCTGTTTTTT. The encoded protein is CASSPGVWGRNTGELFF.

The table lists this clonotype with a count of one. The chain links TRBV27 to TRBJ2-4; 13 bases match TRBD2. Germline V lookup: CDR1 MNHEY, CDR2 SMNVEV (reference sequence). The CDR3 spans 20 residues. V shed 0 bases and J 9 bases; nucleotides not matched to a gene: 17. CDR3 region: CASSLSLEILAGGPRVIQYF. Written as DNA, the CDR3 is TGTGCCAGCAGTTTATCCCTCGAAATACTAGCGGGGGGGCCGAGGGTCATTCAGTACTTC.

This clonotype is a singleton in its sample. This chain uses TRBV4-2 with TRBJ2-5; D might be TRBD2 (5 bases). Germline-derived CDR1 and CDR2 are LGHNA and YNFKEQ. The CDR3 is 14 amino acids. Trimming left V 1 base short and J 5 bases short, with 11 bases between. The CDR3 spells CASSQATIGETQYF. The CDR3 coding sequence is TGTGCCAGCAGCCAAGCGACTATCGGGGAGACCCAGTACTTC.

In its sample, this clonotype was seen a few times. This sequence joins TRBV4-1 and TRBJ1-1; the D is unclear. Trimming shortened V by 3 bases and J by 1 base, and 9 bases separated the two germline ends. Germline V gene sequence: CDR1 MGHRA, CDR2 YSYEKL. The CDR3 extends over 14 amino acids. The CDR3 sequence is CASSHPPRNTEAFF. As DNA, the CDR3 is TGCGCCAGCAGCCATCCACCGAGGAACACTGAAGCTTTCTTT.

J is TRBJ1-1 and V is TRBV29-1, with D tentatively TRBD1 (5 bases). This CDR3 is built from 11 residues. CDR1 and CDR2 from the germline V gene are SQVTM and ANQGSEA. Trimming took 1 base from V and 8 from J, leaving 8 bases between them. The CDR3 sequence is CSVEVRGEAFF. DNA for the CDR3: TGCAGCGTTGAAGTACGGGGGGAAGCTTTCTTT.

In DNA form, the CDR3 reads TGCAGTGCTAGCATGGGAGAGACCCAGTACTTC. This codes for CSASMGETQYF. The chain links TRBV20-1 to TRBJ2-5; no firm D call. Trimming pared 3 bases from V and 4 bases from J, leaving 6 bases between. The germline V gene encodes CDR1 DFQATT and CDR2 SNEGSKA (reference sequence). The CDR3 runs to 11 residues.

This clonotype occurred many times. In nucleotides, the CDR3 is TGTGCCAGCAGCTTAACGGGTCCCTCCTACGAGCAGTACTTC. Residues: CASSLTGPSYEQYF. The chain is built from TRBV12-3 or TRBV12-4 and TRBJ2-7, with D unclear. V lost 6 bases and J 0 bases, leaving 12 bases between the germline ends. The CDR3 is 14 amino acids.

J is TRBJ2-3 and V is TRBV7-8; 9 bases line up with TRBD2. Germline V gene sequence: CDR1 SGHVS, CDR2 FQNEAQ. V was pared by 7 bases and J by 4 bases, with 12 bases of the junction left unmatched. CDR3 length: 16 residues. CDR3 region: CASINFPGLASDTQYF. The CDR3 DNA sequence: TGTGCCAGCATAAACTTTCCGGGACTAGCATCAGATACGCAGTATTTT.

V usage is TRBV20-1 and J usage is TRBJ1-4; D might be TRBD1 (5 bases). V gave up 6 bases and J gave up 7 bases, with 15 bases separating them. CDR3 length: 13 residues. Germline V gene lookup returns CDR1 DFQATT and CDR2 SNEGSKA (reference sequence). CDR3 bases: TGCAGTGCAAATGGGGGAATAGGTGAAAAACTGTTTTTT. This codes for CSANGGIGEKLFF.

This clonotype was seen more than once but under ten times. This chain uses TRBV20-1 with TRBJ1-2, with 8 nucleotides matching TRBD1. The trim removed 8 bases at V and 4 bases at J, leaving 15 bases unmatched. Germline values: CDR1 DFQATT, CDR2 SNEGSKA (reference sequence). The CDR3 runs to 15 residues. In DNA, the CDR3 is TGCAGTCCCTCGGGACAGGCCCGCGGGGCCTATGGCTACACCTTC. Translating gives CSPSGQARGAYGYTF.

J is TRBJ2-5 and V is TRBV6-5; 8 nucleotides align to TRBD1. This CDR3 has 15 residues. The germline V gene encodes CDR1 MNHEY and CDR2 SVGAGI. Trimming took 0 bases from V and 5 from J; bases not matched to a gene: 5. In nucleotides, the CDR3 is TGTGCCAGCAGTTACTCTTACAGGGGGAGGGAGACCCAGTACTTC. Amino acid sequence: CASSYSYRGRETQYF.

The rearrangement uses TRBV5-1 and TRBJ1-2; 8 bases map to TRBD1. The CDR3 consists of 15 residues. Germline CDR1 reads SGHRS; CDR2 reads YFSETQ. V trimming: 4 bases; J trimming: 7 bases; junction bases outside the gene matches: 12. The CDR3 DNA reads TGCGCCAGCAGCAGGGGGACAGGTTTTATGGCTGGCTACACCTTC. This codes for CASSRGTGFMAGYTF.

This clonotype was observed a few times. This chain connects TRBV7-3 to TRBJ1-1; D call uncertain. Germline assignment: CDR1 SGHTA and CDR2 FQGTGA. Trimming removed 0 bases from V and 6 bases from J, with 17 bases in between. This CDR3 is built from 16 residues. The CDR3 here is CASSLTRERKGAEAFF. CDR3 coding DNA: TGTGCCAGCAGCTTAACAAGGGAAAGGAAGGGTGCTGAAGCTTTCTTT.

This clonotype appeared a few times. The chain employs TRBV5-1 and TRBJ2-7; 7 positions agree with TRBD1. The trim removed 2 bases at V and 2 bases at J, leaving 7 bases unmatched. CDR1 is SGHRS, CDR2 YFSETQ, per germline. CDR3 length equals 15 residues. CDR3 in DNA: TGCGCCAGCAGCTTCTCGACAGGGTACCCCTACGAGCAGTACTTC. It yields the protein CASSFSTGYPYEQYF.

This chain links TRBV10-3 with TRBJ2-7; possibly TRBD1 or TRBD2 for D (7 bases each). The CDR3 totals 16 residues. Trimming removed 4 bases from V and 3 bases from J, with 19 bases in between. Germline CDR1 ENHRY, CDR2 SYGVKD. The DNA of the CDR3 is TGTGCCATCAGTGGATGGGGAGACAGGGACTACTACGAGCAGTACTTC. This codes for CAISGWGDRDYYEQYF.

DNA for the CDR3: TGCGCCAGCAGCCAAGCGGCCACAGGTCGGGAGCAGTTCTTC. It specifies CASSQAATGREQFF. This chain links TRBV4-1 with TRBJ2-1, with D possibly being TRBD1 (5 bases). The germline CDR1 and CDR2 sequences are MGHRA and YSYEKL. CDR3 length: 14 amino acids. V lost 1 base and J 10 bases, leaving 14 bases between the germline ends.